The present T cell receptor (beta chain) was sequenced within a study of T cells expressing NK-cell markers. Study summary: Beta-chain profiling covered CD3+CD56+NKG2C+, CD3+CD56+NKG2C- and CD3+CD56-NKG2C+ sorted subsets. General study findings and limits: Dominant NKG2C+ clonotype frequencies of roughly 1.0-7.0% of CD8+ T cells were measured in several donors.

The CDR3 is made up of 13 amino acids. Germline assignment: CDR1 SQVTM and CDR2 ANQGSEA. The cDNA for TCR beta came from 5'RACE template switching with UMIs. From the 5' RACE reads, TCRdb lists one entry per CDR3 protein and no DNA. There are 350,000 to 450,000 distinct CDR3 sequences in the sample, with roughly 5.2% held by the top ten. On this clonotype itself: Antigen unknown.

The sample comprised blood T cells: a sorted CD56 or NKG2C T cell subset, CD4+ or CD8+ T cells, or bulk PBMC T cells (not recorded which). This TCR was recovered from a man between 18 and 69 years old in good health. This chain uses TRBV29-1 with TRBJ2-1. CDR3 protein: CSVRSNLYNEQFF.